This note documents a single T cell receptor beta chain sequence. The data derive from a study of blood T cell repertoires in COVID-19. Across the whole study: COVID-19 samples, acute and convalescent, were from the United States, Italy and Spain.

V lost 3 bases and J 8 bases, leaving 21 bases between the germline ends. CDR3 size: 16 residues. From germline, CDR1 is SGHDT and CDR2 YYEEEE. How the authors handled the data: Scientists estimated how many nucleated cells there were by amplifying reference gene primers. Assay: immunoSEQ multiplex PCR; the TCRdb copy retains only in-frame clones and omits some. V and J calls and clone size follow that table, whereas D and trimming were derived from the DNA. The sample records about 350,000 clones, roughly 87% being singletons. Participants had their cohort set by participant-reported clinical history. Symptom resolution, clearance, or two negative PCRs marked donors in Cohort 3 as recovered.

The specimen sequenced was PBMCs or T cells enriched from blood (not recorded which). The chain employs TRBV5-6 and TRBJ2-1; D might be TRBD1 (6 bases). This TCR derives from a woman younger than 45 who had recovered from COVID-19. Written as DNA, the CDR3 is TGTGCCAGCAGCTCCCCCGGGACACCCCGGCGCGATGAGCAGTTCTTC. It specifies CASSSPGTPRRDEQFF. Variable domain in full (rest from reference TRBV5-6 and TRBJ2-1): DAGVTQSPTHLIKTRGQQVTLRCSPKSGHDTVSWYQQALGQGPQFIFQYYEEEERQRGNFPDRFSGHQFPNYSSELNVNALLLGDSALYLCASSSPGTPRRDEQFFGPGTRLTVL.